Shown below are 25 T cell receptor beta chains from a single sample sequenced in a study of low-dose radiotherapy and immunotherapy resistance in tumors. Alpha- and beta-chain coverage of first-strand cDNA came from TRAV- and TRBV-specific primers. Over around 19 PCR cycles, TCRs were amplified from a constant-region primer and V-primer adapter. TCRdb used MiXCR to reprocess the reads, holding one entry per CDR3 protein. The data show around 14,000 distinct CDR3 sequences, under 55% seen once. The receptors originated from a human donor with advanced metastatic prostate, ovarian, gallbladder or colorectal cancer (not recorded which). This table probably holds off-target reads from a library built for another chain.

This clonotype showed up just a few times. CDR3 in DNA: TGTGCCAGCAGTTCCAGGGACGCCCAATTTGGTACGGATACGCAGTATTTT. This sequence encodes CASSSRDAQFGTDTQYF. The chain carries TRBV7-9 and TRBJ2-3; D assignment may be TRBD1 or TRBD2 (5 bases each). Trimming cost V 6 bases and J 6 bases, with 25 bases left between them. The V gene's germline CDR1 is SEHNR and CDR2 FQNEAQ (reference sequence). This CDR3 is 17 amino acids long.

V and J are TRBV5-1 and TRBJ2-7; 8 bases are a match to TRBD2. The ends lost 4 bases at V and 5 bases at J; junction bases unmatched: 8. Germline V gene sequence: CDR1 SGHRS, CDR2 YFSETQ. The CDR3 consists of 14 residues. The CDR3, as DNA: TGCGCCAGCAGCAAACGGACTAGCCAAAACGAGCAGTACTTC. Translating gives CASSKRTSQNEQYF.

DNA of the CDR3: TGTGCCAGCAGCTTTATCGGGGGGTGGTACGAGCAGTACTTC. Its translation is CASSFIGGWYEQYF. This chain connects TRBV5-4 to TRBJ2-7; 7 nucleotides agree with TRBD2. V trimming: 2 bases; J trimming: 4 bases; junction bases outside the gene matches: 6. Germline-derived CDR1 and CDR2 are SGHNT and YYREEE (reference sequence). The CDR3 covers 14 residues.

V gene TRBV2 combines with J gene TRBJ2-7, with D possibly TRBD1 on 6 matching bases. The CDR3 has 13 amino acids. Trimming took 3 bases from V and 2 from J, leaving 8 bases between them. Per germline, CDR1 SNHLY and CDR2 FYNNEI. Here the CDR3 DNA reads TGTGCCAGCAGTGATGGGGGCCCCTACGAGCAGTACTTC. This translates into CASSDGGPYEQYF.

On this clonotype: One end of the junction does not line up with germline, which may come from a read error. This chain connects TRBV6-1 to TRBJ2-5; 7 bases align to TRBD2. Germline CDR1 reads MNHNS; CDR2 reads SASEGT. The CDR3 contains 14 residues. The CDR3 region is CASSELSLTSELNF. The CDR3 DNA follows: TGTGCCAGCAGTGAACTCTCCTTAACTAGCGAGCTTAACTTC.

The table lists this clonotype with a few counts. The chain has TRBV7-2 and TRBJ2-7; the match to TRBD2 covers 7 bases. The CDR3 loop spans 14 amino acids. J lost 4 bases, V lost 5 bases, and 8 bases had no gene match. Germline assignment: CDR1 SGHTA and CDR2 FQGNSA. CDR3 amino acids: CASSTPGTTYEQYF. DNA of the CDR3: TGTGCCAGCAGCACCCCCGGGACTACTTACGAGCAGTACTTC.

This clonotype was observed once. The J gene is TRBJ2-7, the V gene TRBV5-1, with no clear D. Germline CDR1 SGHRS, CDR2 YFSETQ. V lost 3 bases to trimming and J lost 1 base, with 8 bases between them. The CDR3 is made up of 13 amino acids. The DNA for the CDR3 is TGCGCCAGCAGCTCACCGGGTTCCTACGAGCAGTACTTC. It is translated as CASSSPGSYEQYF. Looking up the rest from reference TRBV5-1 and TRBJ2-7 gives the full variable domain: KAGVTQTPRYLIKTRGQQVTLSCSPISGHRSVSWYQQTPGQGLQFLFEYFSETQRNKGNFPGRFSGRQFSNSRSEMNVSTLELGDSALYLCASSSPGSYEQYFGPGTRLTVT.

The chain is built from TRBV28 and TRBJ2-1, with unresolved D. This CDR3 contains 12 residues. V was cut by 4 bases and J by 9 bases, with 10 bases left in between. The germline CDR1 and CDR2 sequences are MDHEN and SYDVKM. CDR3 protein: CASSWVSSEQFF. The CDR3 region has the DNA TGTGCCAGCAGTTGGGTGAGCAGTGAGCAGTTCTTC.

This clonotype was picked up a small number of times. V gene TRBV12-3 or TRBV12-4 combines with J gene TRBJ1-2; unclear D gene. The CDR3 totals 14 residues. V was shortened by 3 bases and J by 2 bases, with 10 bases between the two germline ends. The CDR3 DNA follows: TGTGCCAGCAGTTTGTCTATAGCAAACTATGGCTACACCTTC. This codes for CASSLSIANYGYTF.

This clonotype was observed a handful of times. The rearrangement uses TRBV7-9 and TRBJ1-6; no clear D gene. Per the germline V gene, CDR1 is SEHNR and CDR2 is FQNEAQ (reference sequence). V lost 1 base, J lost 8 bases, and 6 bases lay in between. The CDR3 has 13 amino acids. The CDR3 sequence: CASSLDGDSPLHF. Here the CDR3 DNA reads TGTGCCAGCAGCTTAGATGGGGATTCACCCCTCCACTTT.

This clonotype was seen more than once but under ten times. J is TRBJ2-1 and V is TRBV29-1; no clear D. V shed 4 bases and J shed 5 bases, with 3 bases lying between them. CDR3 length: 10 amino acids. Germline values: CDR1 SQVTM, CDR2 ANQGSEA. The CDR3 nucleotides are TGCAGCGTTGGTCACAATGAGCAGTTCTTC. As protein: CSVGHNEQFF.

This rearrangement joins TRBV11-3 to TRBJ2-2; D not certain. Looked up from germline, CDR1 is SGHNT and CDR2 is YENEEA. The length of the CDR3 is 13 residues. The germline V and J ends were trimmed by 6 bases and 6 bases, with 11 bases remaining between them. The CDR3 reads CASSLGFAGELFF. CDR3 nucleotides: TGTGCCAGCAGTCTAGGGTTCGCCGGGGAGCTGTTTTTT.

The chain couples TRBV28 to TRBJ2-2, with TRBD2 matching over 7 bases. CDR1 and CDR2 (germline): MDHEN, SYDVKM. The CDR3 spans 14 residues. V lost 7 bases to trimming and J lost 4 bases; unmatched junction nucleotides: 6. CDR3 amino acids: CASTGRLVTGELFF. The DNA for the CDR3 is TGTGCCAGCACCGGGAGGTTGGTCACCGGGGAGCTGTTTTTT.

Only a few counts were recorded for this clonotype. The chain joins TRBV4-2 to TRBJ1-1; possibly TRBD1 for D (6 bases). The V gene lost 0 bases and the J gene lost 0 bases, with 11 bases spanning the gap. The CDR3 runs 16 residues. The germline V gene has CDR1 LGHNA and CDR2 YNFKEQ. CDR3 sequence reads: CASSQDPWDMNTEAFF. In DNA, the CDR3 is TGTGCCAGCAGCCAAGACCCGTGGGACATGAACACTGAAGCTTTCTTT.

This clonotype was counted between two and nine times. V gene TRBV5-5 combines with J gene TRBJ2-7, with D perhaps TRBD1 or TRBD2 (6 bases each). This CDR3 spans 16 amino acids. V shed 2 bases and J shed 0 bases, with 15 bases lying between them. The germline V gene has CDR1 SGHKS and CDR2 YYEKEE (reference sequence). This CDR3 reads CASSFSKGGPSYEQYF. The CDR3 DNA is TGTGCCAGCAGCTTTTCGAAGGGGGGCCCCTCCTACGAGCAGTACTTC. Filled out from reference TRBV5-5 and TRBJ2-7, the complete variable domain reads DAGVTQSPTHLIKTRGQQVTLRCSPISGHKSVSWYQQVLGQGPQFIFQYYEKEERGRGNFPDRFSARQFPNYSSELNVNALLLGDSALYLCASSFSKGGPSYEQYFGPGTRLTVT.

This clonotype was observed a few times. This chain joins TRBV30 and TRBJ1-1; D gene unclear. Trimming removed 4 bases at V and 5 bases at J, with 17 bases between. Germline values: CDR1 GTSNPN, CDR2 SVGIG (reference sequence). The CDR3 loop spans 14 amino acids. CDR3 DNA sequence: TGTGCCTGGACCCTGAGGGCGGTGGGAACTGAAGCTTTCTTT. Amino acid sequence: CAWTLRAVGTEAFF.

This clonotype has just a few counts. This chain uses TRBV11-1 with TRBJ2-3; no clear D gene. V gave up 2 bases and J gave up 5 bases, with 17 bases separating them. Germline V gene sequence: CDR1 SGHAT, CDR2 FQDESV (reference sequence). This CDR3 contains 16 residues. CDR3: CASSLPQAPREDTQYF. The CDR3 region has the DNA TGTGCCAGCAGCTTACCCCAGGCCCCCAGAGAAGATACGCAGTATTTT.

This sequence joins TRBV6-4 and TRBJ2-5; the D is unclear. The V gene lost 11 bases and the J gene lost 5 bases, with 15 bases spanning the gap. Germline V gene sequence: CDR1 MRHNA, CDR2 SNTAGT. The CDR3 extends over 12 amino acids. In DNA, the CDR3 is TGTGCCGGATACGCAGGAATCGAGACCCAGTACTTC. Amino acid sequence: CAGYAGIETQYF.

The sample holds one count of this clonotype. The chain links TRBV18 to TRBJ1-4; D is unclear. Trimming took 3 bases from V and 2 from J, leaving 7 bases between them. Germline V gives CDR1 KGHSH, CDR2 LQKENI. The CDR3 extends over 14 amino acids. In DNA form, the CDR3 reads TGTGCCAGCTCACCGACGGGCACTAATGAAAAACTGTTTTTT. Translated, it gives CASSPTGTNEKLFF.

This clonotype was seen only once. In DNA, the CDR3 is TGTGCCAGCAGCTTAGTGGTCCCTAGCGGCGAGCAGTACTTC. Translated: CASSLVVPSGEQYF. This sequence joins TRBV7-8 and TRBJ2-7; 7 bases are shared with TRBD2. This CDR3 has 14 amino acids. V lost 1 base, J lost 6 bases, and 6 bases stayed unmatched. Germline values: CDR1 SGHVS, CDR2 FQNEAQ.

The chain combines TRBV3-1 with TRBJ2-5; D is uncertain. This CDR3 comprises 11 residues. V dropped 0 bases and J dropped 7 bases, with 3 bases sitting between them. CDR1 LGHDT and CDR2 YNNKEL come from the germline V gene (reference sequence). CDR3 in amino acids: CASSQDMTQYF. The CDR3 DNA follows: TGTGCCAGCAGCCAAGACATGACCCAGTACTTC.

V and J are TRBV12-3 or TRBV12-4 and TRBJ2-1; 7 positions match TRBD2. Trimming took 6 bases from V and 7 from J; bases not matched to a gene: 12. The CDR3 spans 15 residues. Written as DNA, the CDR3 is TGTGCCAGCAGGACATCGGGGGGTCAAGGGAATGAGCAGTTCTTC. Residues: CASRTSGGQGNEQFF.

A word on this clonotype: A read error may account for a junction end that differs from germline. V gene TRBV24-1 combines with J gene TRBJ2-1; 8 nucleotides agree with TRBD2. The CDR3 runs 18 residues. Germline CDR1 is KGHDR and CDR2 is SFDVKD. The CDR3 reads CATSDVRPSGRSYNERFF. DNA for the CDR3: TGTGCCACCAGTGATGTTCGCCCTAGCGGGCGCTCCTACAATGAGCGGTTCTTC.

The chain has TRBV10-1 and TRBJ2-3; possibly TRBD1 for D (5 bases). This CDR3 is built from 13 residues. The V end was cut by 1 base, the J end by 5 bases, with 7 bases between. Germline values: CDR1 WNHNN, CDR2 SYGVQD (reference sequence). The CDR3 nucleotides read TGCGCCAGCAGTGAGTTTCAGGGAGATACGCAGTATTTT. It encodes CASSEFQGDTQYF.

CDR3 sequence reads: CALARAFMTGELFF. The DNA of the CDR3 is TGTGCCCTGGCCCGGGCGTTTATGACCGGGGAGCTGTTTTTT. The chain links TRBV30 to TRBJ2-2, with D uncertain. The CDR3 sequence is 14 residues long. Germline CDR1 GTSNPN, CDR2 SVGIG (reference sequence). Between the trimmed V and J ends, which lost 8 bases and 5 bases, there was a span of 18 bases.